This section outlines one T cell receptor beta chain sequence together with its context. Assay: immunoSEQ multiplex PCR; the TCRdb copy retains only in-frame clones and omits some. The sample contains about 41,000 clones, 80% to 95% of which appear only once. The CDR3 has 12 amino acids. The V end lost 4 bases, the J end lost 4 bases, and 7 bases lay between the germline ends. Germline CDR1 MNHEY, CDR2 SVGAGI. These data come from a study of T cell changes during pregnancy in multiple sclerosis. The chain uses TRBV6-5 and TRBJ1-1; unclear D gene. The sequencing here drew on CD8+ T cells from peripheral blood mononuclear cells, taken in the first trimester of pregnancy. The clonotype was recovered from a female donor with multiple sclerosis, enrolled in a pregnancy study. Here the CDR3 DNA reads TGTGCCAGCAGTTCCGGCGGCACTGAAGCTTTCTTT. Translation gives CASSSGGTEAFF.